This entry is about one TCR beta chain. Antigen unknown. The germline V gene has CDR1 SGHVS and CDR2 FQNEAQ. V dropped 1 base and J dropped 5 bases, with 9 bases sitting between them. The CDR3 totals 14 residues. This record comes from a study of blood T cells in healthy people across ages. Study findings and constraints: Per million T cells, TCR beta diversity dropped about linearly as age rose. More naive CD4+ cells and higher diversity were found in long-lived than in aged donors.

A minimum of 7 million PBMCs was isolated per sample. A second PCR, run for roughly 7 to 12 cycles, used a sample-barcoded 5' primer plus a J-beta primer mix. MiXCR was run by TCRdb on the 5' RACE reads, yielding one entry per CDR3 protein. The sample consists of roughly 800,000 distinct CDR3 sequences, about three fifths of them appearing once. What was sequenced was blood. The origin of this receptor is a man under 40 in good health. The chain employs TRBV7-8 and TRBJ2-1, with a tentative D call TRBD2 (5 bases). CDR3 sequence (DNA): TGTGCCAGCAGCTTAGTAGGCGGGCACAATGAGCAGTTCTTC. Its translation: CASSLVGGHNEQFF.